The 23 T cell receptor beta chains given below trace back to one sample, sequenced in a study of blood T cell repertoires in COVID-19. The protocol was immunoSEQ multiplex PCR, while the TCRdb copy is restricted to in-frame clones and leaves out a portion. This table holds about 400,000 clones, around 87% found once. The sequencing sample was made of peripheral blood. The receptor source for this set is a human donor in a cohort sampled during active COVID-19.

This clone came up many times. The chain has TRBV6-4 and TRBJ2-2; D is ambiguous. The CDR3 is 13 amino acids. Germline lookup yields CDR1 MRHNA and CDR2 SNTAGT. The germline V and J ends were trimmed by 0 bases and 3 bases, with 2 bases remaining between them. The CDR3 sequence: CASSDSYTGELFF. CDR3 DNA: TGTGCCAGCAGTGACTCCTACACCGGGGAGCTGTTTTTT.

V gene TRBV20-1 combines with J gene TRBJ1-2; TRBD1 matches at 8 bases. The germline V gene encodes CDR1 DFQATT and CDR2 SNEGSKA (reference sequence). Germline trimming cut 6 bases from V and 8 bases from J; bases unmatched to any gene: 5. The CDR3 length is 11 residues. The CDR3 DNA reads TGCAGTGCCCCGACAGGGGTAGGCTACACCTTC. This codes for CSAPTGVGYTF.

The CDR3 DNA is TGTGCCAGCAGCTTAGACTTACAGGACCTCTCTGGAAACACCATATATTTT. Amino acid sequence: CASSLDLQDLSGNTIYF. The chain carries TRBV7-6 and TRBJ1-3, with TRBD1 as a possible D gene (5 bases). V lost 1 base and J 0 bases, leaving 13 bases between the germline ends. The CDR3 has 17 residues. Germline V lookup: CDR1 SGHVS, CDR2 FNYEAQ.

V and J are TRBV5-6 and TRBJ2-5, with 8 bases fitting TRBD2. CDR3 length equals 15 residues. Looked up from germline, CDR1 is SGHDT and CDR2 is YYEEEE. J gave up 5 bases and V 6 bases, and 12 bases lay outside the gene matches. For the CDR3, the DNA is TGTGCCAGCATCCGGTCAGGGACTAGAGGGGAGACCCAGTACTTC. This gives the protein CASIRSGTRGETQYF.

This chain joins TRBV14 and TRBJ2-5, with D possibly TRBD2 on 6 matching bases. Trimming removed 4 bases from V and 4 bases from J, with 13 bases in between. The germline CDR1 and CDR2 sequences are SGHDN and FVKESK. The CDR3 totals 14 residues. CDR3 sequence: CASSLRDSRETQYF. The CDR3 DNA sequence: TGTGCCAGCAGCCTCCGGGACTCCAGAGAGACCCAGTACTTC.

The chain employs TRBV30 and TRBJ2-5; 14 bases are a match to TRBD2. V shed 3 bases, J shed 5 bases, and the junction held 5 bases outside the gene matches. Germline-derived CDR1 and CDR2 are GTSNPN and SVGIG (reference sequence). The CDR3 runs to 15 residues. CDR3 region: CAWRGGLAGDETQYF. The CDR3 DNA is TGTGCCTGGAGGGGGGGACTAGCGGGAGACGAGACCCAGTACTTC.

The chain combines TRBV2 with TRBJ2-2; TRBD2 aligns across 9 bases. The CDR3 contains 17 residues. Trimming at V came to 1 base and at J to 1 base, leaving 4 bases not matched to a gene. Germline assignment: CDR1 SNHLY and CDR2 FYNNEI. CDR3 in amino acids: CASSEVGTSLNTGELFF. The CDR3 coding sequence is TGTGCCAGCAGTGAAGTTGGGACTAGCTTGAACACCGGGGAGCTGTTTTTT.

The chain combines TRBV27 with TRBJ2-5; 8 bases are shared with TRBD1. This CDR3 comprises 13 residues. The V gene's germline CDR1 is MNHEY and CDR2 SMNVEV (reference sequence). The ends lost 4 bases at V and 5 bases at J; junction bases unmatched: 3. DNA of the CDR3: TGTGCCAGCAGTTCACAGGGGGGTGAGACCCAGTACTTC. This translates into CASSSQGGETQYF.

V and J are TRBV11-3 and TRBJ2-1, with 7 nucleotides matching TRBD1. CDR3 length equals 14 residues. CDR1 and CDR2 (germline): SGHNT, YENEEA. V shed 5 bases, J shed 3 bases, and the junction held 4 bases outside the gene matches. CDR3 sequence: CASSPRDSYNEQFF. CDR3 bases: TGTGCCAGCAGCCCCCGGGACAGCTACAATGAGCAGTTCTTC.

As concerns this clone: An end of the junction does not agree with germline; a read error may underlie this. The chain has TRBV19 and TRBJ2-7, with 7 bases aligning to TRBD1. Germline-derived CDR1 and CDR2 are LNHDA and SQIVND (reference sequence). The CDR3 is 17 amino acids. The CDR3 nucleotides read TGTGCCAGTAGTGTAGACCTGGATTTAGGACAGGCCTACGAGCAGTACTTC. Translation gives CASSVDLDLGQAYEQYF.

The chain carries TRBV2 and TRBJ2-3; no reliable D call. The V gene's germline CDR1 is SNHLY and CDR2 FYNNEI. V lost 7 bases to trimming and J lost 5 bases, with 7 bases between them. The CDR3 extends over 11 amino acids. CDR3 sequence reads: CASITIDTQYF. The CDR3 DNA sequence: TGTGCCAGCATTACTATAGATACGCAGTATTTT.

The chain uses TRBV12-5 and TRBJ2-7; tentative D call: TRBD2 (6 bases). Trimming took 1 base from V and 5 from J, leaving 9 bases between them. CDR1 LGHNT and CDR2 FRNRAP come from the germline V gene. The CDR3 runs 13 residues. The CDR3 coding sequence is TGTGCTAGTGGTTTGGATTCGGGGGACGAGCAGTACTTC. Translating gives CASGLDSGDEQYF.

This chain joins TRBV18 and TRBJ2-1, with a possible D match to TRBD2 (6 bases). With 0 bases removed from V and 8 bases from J, the gap between germline ends came to 35 bases. Per the germline V gene, CDR1 is KGHSH and CDR2 is LQKENI. The CDR3 loop spans 22 amino acids. The CDR3 spells CASSPPQGNLGEGAGRGDEQFF. The DNA for the CDR3 is TGTGCCAGCTCACCACCGCAGGGTAATTTGGGGGAAGGGGCGGGAAGAGGGGATGAGCAGTTCTTC.

The V call is TRBV19, the J call TRBJ1-2; 8 bases line up with TRBD1. Trimming at V came to 7 bases and at J to 6 bases, leaving 19 bases not matched to a gene. This CDR3 has 17 amino acids. CDR1 and CDR2 (germline): LNHDA, SQIVND (reference sequence). CDR3 sequence reads: CASNLFPGQGSLNGYTF. CDR3 in DNA: TGTGCCAGTAACCTTTTCCCCGGACAGGGAAGTCTGAATGGCTACACCTTC.

The chain carries TRBV2 and TRBJ2-1, with TRBD2 as a possible D gene (6 bases). The germline V and J ends were trimmed by 4 bases and 10 bases, with 14 bases remaining between them. Germline V gene data show CDR1 as SNHLY and CDR2 as FYNNEI. The CDR3 totals 13 residues. The chain's CDR3 is CASSVSGRREQFF. DNA of the CDR3: TGTGCCAGCAGTGTTAGCGGCCGGAGGGAGCAGTTCTTC. Together with reference TRBV2 and TRBJ2-1, the CDR3 gives the full variable domain: EPEVTQTPSHQVTQMGQEVILRCVPISNHLYFYWYRQILGQKVEFLVSFYNNEISEKSEIFDDQFSVERPDGSNFTLKIRSTKLEDSAMYFCASSVSGRREQFFGPGTRLTVL.

V usage is TRBV5-1 and J usage is TRBJ2-7, with 8 positions matching TRBD1. Unmatched junction bases numbered 8, after V lost 0 bases and J lost 9 bases. CDR1 is SGHRS and CDR2 is YFSETQ in the germline V gene. CDR3 length: 14 amino acids. The CDR3 DNA is TGCGCCAGCAGCTTGGACGGGACAGGTTATGGGCAGTACTTC. It yields the protein CASSLDGTGYGQYF.

The table lists this clone with a count of one. DNA of the CDR3: TGTGCCAGCAGCTTACCCGGGGACAGGGGTCAGCCCCAGCATTTT. Protein sequence: CASSLPGDRGQPQHF. V is TRBV7-2 and J is TRBJ1-5; 10 bases agree with TRBD1. The CDR3 runs 15 residues. CDR1 is SGHTA and CDR2 is FQGNSA in the germline V gene. V shed 2 bases, J shed 6 bases, and the junction held 4 bases outside the gene matches.

The chain recombines TRBV19 with TRBJ1-2; D is unclear. This CDR3 region has 11 residues. CDR1 and CDR2 (germline): LNHDA, SQIVND (reference sequence). V lost 5 bases and J lost 7, with 8 bases in between. CDR3 nucleotide sequence: TGTGCCAGTAGTGAGGGCCCTGGCTACACCTTC. Its protein product is CASSEGPGYTF.

The chain carries TRBV7-9 and TRBJ1-2, with unresolved D. V dropped 1 base and J dropped 0 bases, with 18 bases sitting between them. The CDR3 sequence is 18 residues long. CDR1 SEHNR and CDR2 FQNEAQ come from the germline V gene (reference sequence). The CDR3 nucleotides read TGTGCCAGCAGCTTAGTGGTACTAGGAGGGTCTACTAACTATGGCTACACCTTC. Amino acid sequence: CASSLVVLGGSTNYGYTF. The full variable domain, rest sourced from reference TRBV7-9 and TRBJ1-2, is DTGVSQNPRHKITKRGQNVTFRCDPISEHNRLYWYRQTLGQGPEFLTYFQNEAQLEKSRLLSDRFSAERPKGSFSTLEIQRTEQGDSAMYLCASSLVVLGGSTNYGYTFGSGTRLTVV.

The CDR3 loop reads CASSGPQGREQYF. The CDR3 nucleotides are TGTGCCAGCAGTGGCCCACAGGGGAGGGAGCAGTACTTC. The chain joins TRBV28 to TRBJ2-7; possibly TRBD1 for D (7 bases). The germline gives CDR1 MDHEN, CDR2 SYDVKM. With 5 bases removed from V and 7 bases from J, the gap between germline ends came to 15 bases. This CDR3 has 13 amino acids.

This clone was detected only once. This chain links TRBV7-9 with TRBJ2-5; D is possibly TRBD2 (7 bases). V dropped 4 bases and J dropped 5 bases, with 11 bases sitting between them. This CDR3 spans 13 amino acids. The germline V gene encodes CDR1 SEHNR and CDR2 FQNEAQ (reference sequence). CDR3 residues: CASSSGGRETQYF. In nucleotides, the CDR3 is TGTGCCAGCAGCTCGGGGGGCCGGGAGACCCAGTACTTC. Full variable domain (remainder filled in from reference TRBV7-9 and TRBJ2-5): DTGVSQNPRHKITKRGQNVTFRCDPISEHNRLYWYRQTLGQGPEFLTYFQNEAQLEKSRLLSDRFSAERPKGSFSTLEIQRTEQGDSAMYLCASSSGGRETQYFGPGTRLLVL.

V gene TRBV6-2 or TRBV6-3 combines with J gene TRBJ1-5, with a tentative D call TRBD1 (6 bases). From germline, CDR1 is MNHEY and CDR2 SVGEGT. Trimming took off 2 bases at V and 3 bases at J, with 17 bases between the two ends. The CDR3 spans 17 residues. CDR3 residues: CASSYGLGGPLNQPQHF. CDR3 nucleotides: TGTGCCAGCAGTTACGGCTTGGGGGGGCCCCTCAATCAGCCCCAGCATTTT.

This chain links TRBV7-9 with TRBJ2-2; tentatively, D is TRBD2 (6 bases). From germline, CDR1 is SEHNR and CDR2 FQNEAQ (reference sequence). V dropped 7 bases and J dropped 7 bases, with 13 bases sitting between them. The CDR3 sequence is 13 residues long. This CDR3 reads CASTRDSGGELFF. Here the CDR3 DNA reads TGTGCCAGCACCCGGGACTCTGGCGGGGAGCTGTTTTTT.